The source of this T cell receptor (beta chain) is a study of T cells after yellow fever vaccination. V was trimmed by 6 bases and J by 2 bases, leaving 17 bases between them. The CDR3 contains 15 residues. Germline V gene lookup returns CDR1 MNHEY and CDR2 SVGEGT. Study observations and caveats: There was a possibility that FACS-sorted repertoires contained abundant clonotypes contaminating from the bulk population. The booster response re-showed most primary clones: around 96% CD4, about 89% CD8.

They built TCR cDNA with 5'RACE template switching, a step that put in a universal primer site and UMIs. One entry per CDR3 protein results from TCRdb running MiXCR on the 5' RACE reads. There are hundreds of thousands of distinct CDR3 sequences in the sample; approximately 4% occur only once, and 20% to 25% lies in the top ten. The table lists this clonotype with a few counts. Antigen: not known. The source material was PBMCs, sampled 5 days after the yellow fever booster vaccination. The chain has TRBV6-2 or TRBV6-3 and TRBJ2-7; TRBD2 is a possible D gene (6 bases). This clonotype was obtained from a man between 18 and 29 years old who received the YFV17D yellow fever vaccine. Here the CDR3 DNA reads TGTGCCAGCAGCTCCCCTGGGGAGGCAGCCTACGAGCAGTACGTC. It encodes CASSSPGEAAYEQYV.